This T cell receptor (beta chain) emerged from a study of regulatory T cells in long-lasting Graves disease. Study-wide findings and caveats: Favored gene segments in persistent disease were TRBV28, TRBJ1-2 and TRBJ2-5.

Germline CDR1 MNHEY, CDR2 SVGAGI. This CDR3 is 18 amino acids long. V was clipped by 0 bases and J by 4 bases; unmatched bases: 11. This clonotype was seen a handful of times. As yet, its antigen is unknown. The authors built TCR beta libraries using iRepertoire HTBI primers and Arm-PCR of CDR3 regions. In the original analysis: Samples collectively showed 62 TRBV and approximately 13 TRBJ segments. Each CDR3 protein is one row after TCRdb ran MiXCR on the multiplex PCR reads. Clone size and V and J calls follow TCRdb, not the original study. Found here are some 410,000 distinct CDR3 sequences, about 16% of them singletons; the top ten hold approximately 12%. The time point here: newly diagnosed GD, antithyroid drugs for less than 3 months. Isolated PBMC RNA provided the starting material for the TCR library. The same data also went into a second study, on T cells in Graves' hyperthyroidism and ophthalmopathy.

The genes are TRBV6-5 and TRBJ2-7, with 11 bases fitting TRBD2. The source was peripheral blood mononuclear cells (PBMCs), collected at new diagnosis, from a patient treated with antithyroid drugs. The receptor comes from a woman in her twenties or thirties with Graves disease. The CDR3 is CASSYSTGSGLAAYEQYF. CDR3 nucleotide sequence: TGTGCCAGCAGTTACTCGACAGGGTCGGGACTAGCGGCATACGAGCAGTACTTC.